This record covers a single T cell receptor (beta chain). What it recognizes is unknown. The entry originates in a study of human T cells and chemical hapten exposure. Turning to the study itself: Per-sample variation in TCR yield stemmed mainly from small pooled library volume differences. Study results and limitations: Counts of TCRs above 1 in 1000 frequency stayed unchanged with DPC sensitization.

Single cDNA molecules in the library carried unique molecular identifiers attached during preparation. Per the original data handling: A typical sample had roughly 96,000 TCRs, with 23,224 to 690,600 overall. TCRdb redid the calling of the reads with MiXCR, one entry per CDR3 protein. TCRdb's processing, not the authors', yielded these V and J calls. The sample lists about 120,000 distinct CDR3 sequences; less than 10% were seen once. Total RNA was isolated from unfractionated whole blood. The sequence was collected from a human donor in good health. Some clones in this sample may be carry-over from other donors' samples. The sequencing sample was made of whole blood.

CDR3 loop: CASSLLAGVPTGELFF. The DNA of the CDR3 is TGTGCCAGCAGTCTACTAGCGGGAGTACCCACCGGGGAGCTGTTTTTT. This chain links TRBV12-3 or TRBV12-4 with TRBJ2-2; 11 nucleotides align to TRBD2. This CDR3 has 16 amino acids. The V gene end was trimmed by 5 bases and the J gene end by 4 bases; junction bases not matched to a gene: 6.